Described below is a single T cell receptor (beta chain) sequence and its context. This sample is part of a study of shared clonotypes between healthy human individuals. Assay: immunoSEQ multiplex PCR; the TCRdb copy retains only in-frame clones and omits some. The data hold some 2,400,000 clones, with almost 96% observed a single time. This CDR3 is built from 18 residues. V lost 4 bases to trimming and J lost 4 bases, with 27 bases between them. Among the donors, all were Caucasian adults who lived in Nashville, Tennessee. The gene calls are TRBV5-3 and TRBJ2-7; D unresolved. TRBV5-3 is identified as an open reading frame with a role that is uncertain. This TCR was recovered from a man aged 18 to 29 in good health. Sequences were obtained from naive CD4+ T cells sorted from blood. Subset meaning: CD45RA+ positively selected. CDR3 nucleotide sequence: TGTGCCAGAAGCCAACTATCAGCCCGGGTATCAACGCGGTACGAGCAGTACTTC. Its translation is CARSQLSARVSTRYEQYF.